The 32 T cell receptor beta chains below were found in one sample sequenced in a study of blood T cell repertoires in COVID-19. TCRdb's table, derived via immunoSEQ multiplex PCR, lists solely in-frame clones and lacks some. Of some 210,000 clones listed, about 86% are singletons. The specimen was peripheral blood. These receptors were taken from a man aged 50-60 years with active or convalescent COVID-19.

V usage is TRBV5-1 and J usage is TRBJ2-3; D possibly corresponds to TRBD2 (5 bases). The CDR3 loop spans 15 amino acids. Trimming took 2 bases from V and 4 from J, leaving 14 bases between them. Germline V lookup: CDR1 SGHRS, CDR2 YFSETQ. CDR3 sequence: CASSFQRLAPDTQYF. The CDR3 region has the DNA TGCGCCAGCAGCTTCCAACGGCTAGCCCCAGATACGCAGTATTTT.

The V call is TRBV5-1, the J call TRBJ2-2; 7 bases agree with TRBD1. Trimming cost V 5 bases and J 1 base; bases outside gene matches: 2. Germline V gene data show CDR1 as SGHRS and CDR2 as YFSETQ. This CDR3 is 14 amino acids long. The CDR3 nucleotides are TGCGCCAGCAGGGGACAGTTGAACACCGGGGAGCTGTTTTTT. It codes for CASRGQLNTGELFF. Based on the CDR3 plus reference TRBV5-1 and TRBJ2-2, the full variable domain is KAGVTQTPRYLIKTRGQQVTLSCSPISGHRSVSWYQQTPGQGLQFLFEYFSETQRNKGNFPGRFSGRQFSNSRSEMNVSTLELGDSALYLCASRGQLNTGELFFGEGSRLTVL.

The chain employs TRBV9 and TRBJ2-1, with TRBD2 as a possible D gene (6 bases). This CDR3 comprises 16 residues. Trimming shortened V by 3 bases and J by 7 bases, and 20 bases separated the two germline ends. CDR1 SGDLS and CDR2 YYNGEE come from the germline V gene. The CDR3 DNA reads TGTGCCAGCAGCGCCACCGGGACTCGATCCCCAAATGAGCAGTTCTTC. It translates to CASSATGTRSPNEQFF. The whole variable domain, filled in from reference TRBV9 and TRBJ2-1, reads DSGVTQTPKHLITATGQRVTLRCSPRSGDLSVYWYQQSLDQGLQFLIQYYNGEERAKGNILERFSAQQFPDLHSELNLSSLELGDSALYFCASSATGTRSPNEQFFGPGTRLTVL.

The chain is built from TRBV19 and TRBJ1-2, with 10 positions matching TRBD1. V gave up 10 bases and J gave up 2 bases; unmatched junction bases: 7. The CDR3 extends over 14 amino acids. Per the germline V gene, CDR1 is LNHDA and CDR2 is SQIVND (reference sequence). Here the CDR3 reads CATADRGMNYGYTF. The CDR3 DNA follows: TGTGCCACCGCGGACAGGGGGATGAACTATGGCTACACCTTC.

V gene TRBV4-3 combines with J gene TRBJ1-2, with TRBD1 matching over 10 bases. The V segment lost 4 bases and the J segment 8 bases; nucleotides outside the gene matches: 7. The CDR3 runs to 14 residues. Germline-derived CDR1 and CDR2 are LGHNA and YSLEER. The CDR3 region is CASSLTGTGEGYTF. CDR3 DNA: TGCGCCAGCAGCCTAACCGGGACAGGGGAAGGCTACACCTTC.

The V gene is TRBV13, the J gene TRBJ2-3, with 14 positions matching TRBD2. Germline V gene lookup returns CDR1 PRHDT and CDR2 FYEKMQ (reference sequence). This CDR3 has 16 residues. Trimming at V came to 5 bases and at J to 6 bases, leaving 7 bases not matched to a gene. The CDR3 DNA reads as TGTGCCAGCAGCCCCCGCCGACTAGCGGGGGGGGATACGCAGTATTTT. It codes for CASSPRRLAGGDTQYF.

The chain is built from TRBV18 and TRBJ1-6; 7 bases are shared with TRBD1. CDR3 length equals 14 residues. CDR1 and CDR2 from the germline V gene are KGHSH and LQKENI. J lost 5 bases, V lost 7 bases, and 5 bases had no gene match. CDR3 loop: CASFAGTDNSPLHF. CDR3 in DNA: TGTGCCAGCTTTGCCGGGACAGATAATTCACCCCTCCACTTT.

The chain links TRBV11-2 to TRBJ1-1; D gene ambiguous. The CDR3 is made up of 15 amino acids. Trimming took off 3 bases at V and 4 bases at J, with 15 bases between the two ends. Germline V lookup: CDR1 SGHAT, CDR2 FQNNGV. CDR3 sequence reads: CASSFKPGTSTEAFF. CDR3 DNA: TGTGCCAGCAGCTTTAAGCCGGGTACAAGCACTGAAGCTTTCTTT. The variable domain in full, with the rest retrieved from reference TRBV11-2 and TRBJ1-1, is EAGVAQSPRYKIIEKRQSVAFWCNPISGHATLYWYQQILGQGPKLLIQFQNNGVVDDSQLPKDRFSAERLKGVDSTLKIQPAKLEDSAVYLCASSFKPGTSTEAFFGQGTRLTVV.

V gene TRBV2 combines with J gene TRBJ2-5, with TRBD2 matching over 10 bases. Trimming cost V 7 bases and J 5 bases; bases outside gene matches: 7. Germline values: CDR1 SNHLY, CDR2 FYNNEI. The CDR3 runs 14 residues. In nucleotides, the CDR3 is TGTGCCAGCACACCGACTAGCGGGTCGGAGACCCAGTACTTC. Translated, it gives CASTPTSGSETQYF.

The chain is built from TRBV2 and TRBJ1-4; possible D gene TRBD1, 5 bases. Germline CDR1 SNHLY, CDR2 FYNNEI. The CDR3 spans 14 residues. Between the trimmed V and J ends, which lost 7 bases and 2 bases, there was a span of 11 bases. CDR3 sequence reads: CASMGGTTNEKLFF. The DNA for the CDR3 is TGTGCCAGCATGGGGGGTACTACTAATGAAAAACTGTTTTTT.

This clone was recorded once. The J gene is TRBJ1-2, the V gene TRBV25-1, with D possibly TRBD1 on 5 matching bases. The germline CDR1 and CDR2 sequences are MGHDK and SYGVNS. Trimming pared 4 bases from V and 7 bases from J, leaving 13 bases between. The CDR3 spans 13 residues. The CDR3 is CASSAAGWIGYTF. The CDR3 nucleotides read TGTGCCAGCAGTGCGGCAGGGTGGATTGGCTACACCTTC.

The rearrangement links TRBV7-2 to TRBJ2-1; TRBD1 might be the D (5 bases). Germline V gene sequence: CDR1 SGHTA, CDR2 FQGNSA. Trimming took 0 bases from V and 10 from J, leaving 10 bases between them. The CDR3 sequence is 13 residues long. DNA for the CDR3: TGTGCCAGCAGCTTAGCAATCGACAGCGAGCAGTTCTTC. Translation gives CASSLAIDSEQFF.

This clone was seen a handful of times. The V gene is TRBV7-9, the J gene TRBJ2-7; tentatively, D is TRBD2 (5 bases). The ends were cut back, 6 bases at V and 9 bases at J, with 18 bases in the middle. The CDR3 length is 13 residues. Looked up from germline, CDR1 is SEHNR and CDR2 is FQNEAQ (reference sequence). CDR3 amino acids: CASSLNGPGGQYF. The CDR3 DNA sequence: TGTGCCAGCAGTCTAAACGGCCCTGGAGGGCAGTACTTC.

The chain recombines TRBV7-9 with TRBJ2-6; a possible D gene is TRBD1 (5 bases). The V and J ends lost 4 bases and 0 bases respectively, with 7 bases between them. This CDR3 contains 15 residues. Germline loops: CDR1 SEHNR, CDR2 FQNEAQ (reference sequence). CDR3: CASSSDSSGANVLTF. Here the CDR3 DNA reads TGTGCCAGCAGCTCTGACAGCTCTGGGGCCAACGTCCTGACTTTC.

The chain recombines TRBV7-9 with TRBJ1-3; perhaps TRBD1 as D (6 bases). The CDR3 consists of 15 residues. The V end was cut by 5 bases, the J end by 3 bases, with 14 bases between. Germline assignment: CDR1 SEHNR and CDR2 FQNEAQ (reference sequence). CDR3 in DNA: TGTGCCAGCAGCCCCTACAGGGTGAGTGGAAACACCATATATTTT. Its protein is CASSPYRVSGNTIYF.

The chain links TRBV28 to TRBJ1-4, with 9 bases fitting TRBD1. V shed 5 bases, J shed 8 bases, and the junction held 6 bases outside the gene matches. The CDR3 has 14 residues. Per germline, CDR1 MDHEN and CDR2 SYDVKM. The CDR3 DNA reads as TGTGCCAGCAGTCTACAGGGGGCGTACGAAAAACTGTTTTTT. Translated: CASSLQGAYEKLFF.

The CDR3 DNA is TGTGCCAGCAGCTTAACAGGGACTAGCGGGAGGGTTGATGAGCAGTTCTTC. Translating it yields CASSLTGTSGRVDEQFF. This rearrangement joins TRBV11-2 to TRBJ2-1, with 16 bases that match TRBD2. V lost 2 bases and J lost 8; bases outside the gene matches: 6. This CDR3 contains 17 residues. The germline V gene has CDR1 SGHAT and CDR2 FQNNGV.

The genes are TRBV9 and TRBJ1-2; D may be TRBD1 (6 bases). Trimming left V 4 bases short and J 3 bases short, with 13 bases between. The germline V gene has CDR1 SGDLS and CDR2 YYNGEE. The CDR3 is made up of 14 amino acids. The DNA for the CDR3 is TGTGCCAGCAGCCCCCAGGGGCGCGACTATGGCTACACCTTC. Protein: CASSPQGRDYGYTF.

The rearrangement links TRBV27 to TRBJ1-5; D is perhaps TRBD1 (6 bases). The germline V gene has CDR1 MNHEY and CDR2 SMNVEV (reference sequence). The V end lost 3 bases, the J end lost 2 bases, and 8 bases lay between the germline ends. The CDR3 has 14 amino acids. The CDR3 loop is CASSFRTGNQPQHF. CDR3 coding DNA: TGTGCCAGCAGTTTCAGGACAGGCAATCAGCCCCAGCATTTT.

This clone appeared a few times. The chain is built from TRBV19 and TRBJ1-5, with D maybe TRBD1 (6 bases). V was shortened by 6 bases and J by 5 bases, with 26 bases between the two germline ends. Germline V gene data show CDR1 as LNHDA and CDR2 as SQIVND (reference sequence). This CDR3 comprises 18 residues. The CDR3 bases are TGTGCCAGTAGCACGAACCCCCTTACAGGGTCGCTGGATCAGCCCCAGCATTTT. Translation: CASSTNPLTGSLDQPQHF. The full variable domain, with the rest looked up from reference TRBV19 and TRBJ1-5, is DGGITQSPKYLFRKEGQNVTLSCEQNLNHDAMYWYRQDPGQGLRLIYYSQIVNDFQKGDIAEGYSVSREKKESFPLTVTSAQKNPTAFYLCASSTNPLTGSLDQPQHFGDGTRLSIL.

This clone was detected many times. In DNA form, the CDR3 reads TGTGCCAGCAGCGGAGACCCAGGGCGACAAGAGACCCAGTACTTC. This codes for CASSGDPGRQETQYF. This chain links TRBV9 with TRBJ2-5; the D gene is possibly TRBD1 (5 bases). Germline V gene sequence: CDR1 SGDLS, CDR2 YYNGEE. V lost 3 bases and J lost 2, with 14 bases in between. The CDR3 contains 15 residues.

The chain's CDR3 is CASSLPGLAGNNEQFF. CDR3 bases: TGCGCCAGCAGCCTTCCGGGACTAGCGGGCAATAATGAGCAGTTCTTC. This chain uses TRBV5-1 with TRBJ2-1, with TRBD2 matching over 12 bases. CDR3 length: 16 residues. The V gene's germline CDR1 is SGHRS and CDR2 YFSETQ. Trimming removed 4 bases from V and 7 bases from J; junction bases left unmatched: 9.

As DNA, the CDR3 is TGTGCCAGCAGCCCTCCGGGGAGAAATCAGCCCCAGCATTTT. Translation: CASSPPGRNQPQHF. The chain links TRBV7-2 to TRBJ1-5; D is undetermined. The CDR3 loop spans 14 amino acids. Trimming removed 5 bases from V and 4 bases from J, with 12 bases in between. The V gene's germline CDR1 is SGHTA and CDR2 FQGNSA. The full variable domain, rest sourced from reference TRBV7-2 and TRBJ1-5, is GAGVSQSPSNKVTEKGKDVELRCDPISGHTALYWYRQSLGQGLEFLIYFQGNSAPDKSGLPSDRFSAERTGGSVSTLTIQRTQQEDSAVYLCASSPPGRNQPQHFGDGTRLSIL.

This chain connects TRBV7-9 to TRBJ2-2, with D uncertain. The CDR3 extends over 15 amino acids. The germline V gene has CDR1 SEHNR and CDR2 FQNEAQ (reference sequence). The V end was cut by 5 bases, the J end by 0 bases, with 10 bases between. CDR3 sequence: CASSIDTSNTGELFF. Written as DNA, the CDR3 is TGTGCCAGCAGCATCGACACATCGAACACCGGGGAGCTGTTTTTT. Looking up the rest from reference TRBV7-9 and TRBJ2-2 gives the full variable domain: DTGVSQNPRHKITKRGQNVTFRCDPISEHNRLYWYRQTLGQGPEFLTYFQNEAQLEKSRLLSDRFSAERPKGSFSTLEIQRTEQGDSAMYLCASSIDTSNTGELFFGEGSRLTVL.

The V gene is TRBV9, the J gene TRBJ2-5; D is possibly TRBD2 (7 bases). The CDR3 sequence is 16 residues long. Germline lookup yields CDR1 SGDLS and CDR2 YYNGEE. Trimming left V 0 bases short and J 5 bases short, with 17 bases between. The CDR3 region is CASSVGRRGGGETQYF. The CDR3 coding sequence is TGTGCCAGCAGCGTAGGCCGGCGGGGAGGGGGGGAGACCCAGTACTTC. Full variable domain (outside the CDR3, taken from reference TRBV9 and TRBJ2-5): DSGVTQTPKHLITATGQRVTLRCSPRSGDLSVYWYQQSLDQGLQFLIQYYNGEERAKGNILERFSAQQFPDLHSELNLSSLELGDSALYFCASSVGRRGGGETQYFGPGTRLLVL.

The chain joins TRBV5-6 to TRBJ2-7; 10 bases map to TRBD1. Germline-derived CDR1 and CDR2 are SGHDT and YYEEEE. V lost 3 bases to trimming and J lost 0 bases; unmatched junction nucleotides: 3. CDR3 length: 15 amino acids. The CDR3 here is CASSWGQGSSYEQYF. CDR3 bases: TGTGCCAGCAGCTGGGGACAGGGGAGCTCCTACGAGCAGTACTTC.

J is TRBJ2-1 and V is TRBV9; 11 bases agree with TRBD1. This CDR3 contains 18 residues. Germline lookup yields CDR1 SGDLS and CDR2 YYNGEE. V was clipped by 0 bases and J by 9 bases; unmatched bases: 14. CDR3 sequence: CASSVDGQGARSGSEQFF. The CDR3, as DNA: TGTGCCAGCAGCGTAGATGGACAGGGGGCGCGATCGGGGAGTGAGCAGTTCTTC.

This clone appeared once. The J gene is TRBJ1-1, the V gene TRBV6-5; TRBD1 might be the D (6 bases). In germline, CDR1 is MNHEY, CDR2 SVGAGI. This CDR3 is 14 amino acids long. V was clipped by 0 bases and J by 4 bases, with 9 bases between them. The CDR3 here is CASSYSGGGTEAFF. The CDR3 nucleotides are TGTGCCAGCAGTTACTCAGGGGGGGGCACTGAAGCTTTCTTT.

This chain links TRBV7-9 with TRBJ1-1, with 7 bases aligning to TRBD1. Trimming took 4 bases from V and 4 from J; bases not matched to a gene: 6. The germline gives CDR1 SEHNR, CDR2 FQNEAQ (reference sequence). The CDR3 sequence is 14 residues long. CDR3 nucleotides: TGTGCCAGCAGCTACCTACAGGGGAGCACTGAAGCTTTCTTT. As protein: CASSYLQGSTEAFF.

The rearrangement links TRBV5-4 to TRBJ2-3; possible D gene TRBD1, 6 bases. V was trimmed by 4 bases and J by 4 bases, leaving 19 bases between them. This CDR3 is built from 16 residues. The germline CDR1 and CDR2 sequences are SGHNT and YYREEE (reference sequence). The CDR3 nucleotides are TGTGCCAGCAGCAGTCAAACAGGGTTTAGGGCAGATACGCAGTATTTT. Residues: CASSSQTGFRADTQYF.

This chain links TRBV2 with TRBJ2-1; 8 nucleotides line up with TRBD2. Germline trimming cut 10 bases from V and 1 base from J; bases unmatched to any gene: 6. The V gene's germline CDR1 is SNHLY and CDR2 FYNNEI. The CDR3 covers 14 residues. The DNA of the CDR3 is TGTGCCACCCGGGGGGGGAGTTCCTACAATGAGCAGTTCTTC. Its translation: CATRGGSSYNEQFF.

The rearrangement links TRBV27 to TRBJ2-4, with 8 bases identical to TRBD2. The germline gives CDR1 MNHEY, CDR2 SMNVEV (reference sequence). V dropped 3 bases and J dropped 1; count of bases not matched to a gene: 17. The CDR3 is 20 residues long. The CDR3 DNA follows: TGTGCCAGCAGTTTCCCCGGGGGGGCCGGGTTAACTTCGGCCAAAAACATTCAGTACTTC. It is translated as CASSFPGGAGLTSAKNIQYF.